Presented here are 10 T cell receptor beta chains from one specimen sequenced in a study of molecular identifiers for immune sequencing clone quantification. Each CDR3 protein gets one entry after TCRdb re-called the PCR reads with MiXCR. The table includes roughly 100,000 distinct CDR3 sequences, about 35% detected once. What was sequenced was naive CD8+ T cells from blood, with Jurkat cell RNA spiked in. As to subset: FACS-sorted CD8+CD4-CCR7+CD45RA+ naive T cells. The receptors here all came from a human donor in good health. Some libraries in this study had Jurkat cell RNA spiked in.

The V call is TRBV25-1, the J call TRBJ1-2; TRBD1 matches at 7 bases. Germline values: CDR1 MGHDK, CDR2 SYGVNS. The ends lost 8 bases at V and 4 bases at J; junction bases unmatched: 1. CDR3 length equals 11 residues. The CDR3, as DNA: TGTGCCAGCGGGACAGCCTATGGCTACACCTTC. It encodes CASGTAYGYTF.

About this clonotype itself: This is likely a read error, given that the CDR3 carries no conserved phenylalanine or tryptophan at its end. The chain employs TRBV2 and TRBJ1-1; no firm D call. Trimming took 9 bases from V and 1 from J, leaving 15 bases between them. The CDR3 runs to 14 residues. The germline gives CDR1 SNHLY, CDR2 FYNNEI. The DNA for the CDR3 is TGTGCCAGGCATGATGACGGAACGAACACTGAAGCTTTCTAT. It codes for CARHDDGTNTEAFY.

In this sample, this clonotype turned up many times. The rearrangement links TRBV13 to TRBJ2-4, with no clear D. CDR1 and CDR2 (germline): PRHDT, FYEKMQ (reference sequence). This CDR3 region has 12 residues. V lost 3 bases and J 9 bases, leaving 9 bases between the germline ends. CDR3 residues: CASSFREGIQYF. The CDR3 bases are TGTGCCAGCAGCTTTAGGGAAGGCATTCAGTACTTC.

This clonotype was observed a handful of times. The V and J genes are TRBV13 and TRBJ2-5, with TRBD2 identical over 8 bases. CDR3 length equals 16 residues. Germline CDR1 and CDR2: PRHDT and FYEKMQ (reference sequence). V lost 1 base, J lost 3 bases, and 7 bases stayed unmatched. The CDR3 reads CASSLVAWGLEETQYF. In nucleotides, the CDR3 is TGTGCCAGCAGCTTAGTTGCGTGGGGACTAGAAGAGACCCAGTACTTC.

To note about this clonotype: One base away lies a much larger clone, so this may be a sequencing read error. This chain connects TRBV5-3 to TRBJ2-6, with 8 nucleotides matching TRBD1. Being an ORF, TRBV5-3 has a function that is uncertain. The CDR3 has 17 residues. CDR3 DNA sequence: TGTGCCAGCAGCTTGGTACCGGACAGGGTCGGGGCCACCGTCCTGACTTTC. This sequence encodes CASSLVPDRVGATVLTF.

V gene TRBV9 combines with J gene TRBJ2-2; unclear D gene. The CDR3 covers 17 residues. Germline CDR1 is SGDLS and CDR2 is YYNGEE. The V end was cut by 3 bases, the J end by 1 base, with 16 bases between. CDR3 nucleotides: TGTGCCAGCAGCGACCCAGGCAGACATCGGAACACCGGGGAGCTGTTTTTT. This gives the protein CASSDPGRHRNTGELFF.

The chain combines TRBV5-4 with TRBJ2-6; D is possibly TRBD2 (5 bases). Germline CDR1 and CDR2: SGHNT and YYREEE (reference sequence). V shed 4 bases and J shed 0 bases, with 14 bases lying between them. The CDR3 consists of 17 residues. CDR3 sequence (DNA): TGTGCCAGCAGCGACTACCTCGAACCCTCTGGGGCCAACGTCCTGACTTTC. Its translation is CASSDYLEPSGANVLTF.

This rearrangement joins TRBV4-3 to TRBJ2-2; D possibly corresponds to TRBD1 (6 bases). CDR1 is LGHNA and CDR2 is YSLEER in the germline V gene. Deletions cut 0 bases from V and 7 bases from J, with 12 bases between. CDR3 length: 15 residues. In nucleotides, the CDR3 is TGCGCCAGCAGCCAAGATCCAGGGGCCAGCGGGGAGCTGTTTTTT. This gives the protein CASSQDPGASGELFF.

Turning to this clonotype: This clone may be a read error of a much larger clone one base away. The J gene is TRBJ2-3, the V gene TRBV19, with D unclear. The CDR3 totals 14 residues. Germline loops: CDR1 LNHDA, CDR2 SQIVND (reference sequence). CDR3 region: CASSTLLSTDTQCF. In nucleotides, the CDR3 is TGTGCCAGTAGTACACTACTAAGCACAGATACGCAGTGTTTT.

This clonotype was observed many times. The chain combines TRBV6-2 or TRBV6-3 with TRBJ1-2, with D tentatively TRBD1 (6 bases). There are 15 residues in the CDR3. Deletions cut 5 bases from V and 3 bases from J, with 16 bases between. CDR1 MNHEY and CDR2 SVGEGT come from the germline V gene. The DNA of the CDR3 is TGTGCCAGCAGTCAGGGCGCGACAGGCGACTATGGCTACACCTTC. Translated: CASSQGATGDYGYTF.